Following are 10 T cell receptor beta chains from one sample sequenced in a study of blood T cell repertoires in COVID-19. TCRdb's table, derived via immunoSEQ multiplex PCR, lists solely in-frame clones and lacks some. The sample consists of about 200,000 clones, approximately 81% of them appearing once. The sample taken for sequencing was PBMCs or T cells enriched from blood (not recorded which). The receptors derive from a man aged 40-49 years who had recovered from COVID-19.

The chain uses TRBV18 and TRBJ1-1; no reliable D call. Trimming stripped 4 bases from V and 0 bases from J, with 18 bases between. This CDR3 has 17 amino acids. Germline CDR1 reads KGHSH; CDR2 reads LQKENI. Written as DNA, the CDR3 is TGTGCCAGCTCACTATATCAATCCCTAACCTTGAACACTGAAGCTTTCTTT. Its translation: CASSLYQSLTLNTEAFF. Full variable domain (rest looked up from reference TRBV18 and TRBJ1-1): NAGVMQNPRHLVRRRGQEARLRCSPMKGHSHVYWYRQLPEEGLKFMVYLQKENIIDESGMPKERFSAEFPKEGPSILRIQQVVRGDSAAYFCASSLYQSLTLNTEAFFGQGTRLTVV.

This chain links TRBV29-1 with TRBJ2-1; 13 positions match TRBD2. This CDR3 has 14 amino acids. CDR1 SQVTM and CDR2 ANQGSEA come from the germline V gene. The trim removed 2 bases at V and 6 bases at J, leaving 1 base unmatched. CDR3 sequence: CSVERTSGSNEQFF. The CDR3 bases are TGCAGCGTTGAACGGACTAGCGGGAGCAATGAGCAGTTCTTC.

This clone was recorded a few times. V usage is TRBV19 and J usage is TRBJ2-7, with a possible D match to TRBD1 (6 bases). V lost 6 bases, J lost 5 bases, and 14 bases lay in between. Looked up from germline, CDR1 is LNHDA and CDR2 is SQIVND (reference sequence). The CDR3 is made up of 13 amino acids. CDR3 region: CASRRTEGHEQYF. As DNA, the CDR3 is TGTGCCAGTAGAAGGACAGAAGGACACGAGCAGTACTTC.

Concerning this clone: At one end the junction does not follow the germline gene, possibly because of a read error. CDR3: CAWSVLQGARMNF. Written as DNA, the CDR3 is TGTGCCTGGAGTGTATTACAGGGGGCGCGGATGAACTTC. The chain employs TRBV30 and TRBJ2-7; 9 nucleotides line up with TRBD1. The CDR3 totals 13 residues. Germline V CDR1 and CDR2: GTSNPN, SVGIG (reference sequence).

The genes are TRBV5-1 and TRBJ2-2, with D uncertain. V was trimmed by 2 bases and J by 4 bases, leaving 12 bases between them. The CDR3 totals 15 residues. Germline lookup yields CDR1 SGHRS and CDR2 YFSETQ. CDR3 protein: CASSFSRISTGELFF. DNA for the CDR3: TGCGCCAGCAGCTTTTCTAGAATCTCCACCGGGGAGCTGTTTTTT.

This rearrangement joins TRBV3-1 (or the pseudogene TRBV3-2) to TRBJ1-3; no clear D. Looked up from germline, CDR1 is LGHDT and CDR2 is YNNKEL (reference sequence). V dropped 4 bases and J dropped 0 bases, with 13 bases sitting between them. This CDR3 comprises 16 residues. CDR3 in amino acids: CASSRAFGNSGNTIYF. The CDR3 coding sequence is TGTGCCAGCAGCCGGGCCTTTGGAAACTCTGGAAACACCATATATTTT.

CDR3 coding DNA: TGTGCCAGCAGCGTAGAGGGACATAGCAATCAGCCCCAGCATTTT. Translating it yields CASSVEGHSNQPQHF. This sequence joins TRBV9 and TRBJ1-5, with D perhaps TRBD1 (6 bases). CDR3 length: 15 amino acids. Trimming left V 0 bases short and J 0 bases short, with 7 bases between. CDR1 and CDR2 (germline): SGDLS, YYNGEE.

The V call is TRBV30, the J call TRBJ1-4; D is perhaps TRBD1 (5 bases). V was trimmed by 5 bases and J by 6 bases, leaving 16 bases between them. Germline V CDR1 and CDR2: GTSNPN, SVGIG (reference sequence). The CDR3 is 14 residues long. The DNA for the CDR3 is TGTGCCTGGGCTAGGGGCAGCCTCCATGAAAAACTGTTTTTT. Its translation: CAWARGSLHEKLFF.

J is TRBJ1-6 and V is TRBV18, with TRBD1 matching over 7 bases. This CDR3 has 14 amino acids. Germline lookup yields CDR1 KGHSH and CDR2 LQKENI. With 2 bases clipped from V and 7 bases from J, the junction kept 2 bases outside the gene matches. CDR3 bases: TGTGCCAGCTCACCAACAGGGGTAAATTCACCCCTCCACTTT. It is translated as CASSPTGVNSPLHF.

The chain links TRBV18 to TRBJ1-1; maybe TRBD1 (6 bases). V lost 3 bases, J lost 5 bases, and 16 bases lay in between. From germline, CDR1 is KGHSH and CDR2 LQKENI. This CDR3 has 15 amino acids. CDR3 DNA sequence: TGTGCCAGCTCACCGCTGACAGGTCCGGGGACTGAAGCTTTCTTT. Encoded protein: CASSPLTGPGTEAFF.